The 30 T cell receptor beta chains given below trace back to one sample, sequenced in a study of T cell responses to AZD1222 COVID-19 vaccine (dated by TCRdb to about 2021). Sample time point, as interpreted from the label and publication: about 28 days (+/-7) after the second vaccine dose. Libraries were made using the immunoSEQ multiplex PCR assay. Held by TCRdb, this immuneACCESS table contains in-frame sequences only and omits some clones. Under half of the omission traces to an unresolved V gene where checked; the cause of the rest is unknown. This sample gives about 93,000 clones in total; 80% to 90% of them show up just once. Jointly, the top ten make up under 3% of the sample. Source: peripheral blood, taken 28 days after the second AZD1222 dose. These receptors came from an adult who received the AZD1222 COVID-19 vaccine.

CDR3: CASSSGWRETDTQYF. The CDR3 DNA sequence: TGCGCCAGCAGCTCTGGGTGGAGGGAGACAGATACGCAGTATTTT. The V call is TRBV5-1, the J call TRBJ2-3; D perhaps matches TRBD2 (6 bases). V dropped 3 bases and J dropped 3 bases, with 14 bases sitting between them. The V gene's germline CDR1 is SGHRS and CDR2 YFSETQ. CDR3 length: 15 residues.

CDR3 loop: CASSLILNSPLHF. The CDR3 nucleotides are TGTGCCAGCAGCTTAATCCTGAATTCACCCCTCCACTTT. This chain connects TRBV7-3 to TRBJ1-6; D unresolved. The length of the CDR3 is 13 residues. Deletions cut 1 base from V and 7 bases from J, with 5 bases between. CDR1 SGHTA and CDR2 FQGTGA come from the germline V gene.

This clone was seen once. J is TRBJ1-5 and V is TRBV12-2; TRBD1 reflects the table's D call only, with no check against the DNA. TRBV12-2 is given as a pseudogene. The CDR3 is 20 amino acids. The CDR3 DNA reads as TGTGCAAGTCGCGATTCAACCCGGACAGGAGAACAGATTAGCAATCAGCCCCAGCATTTT. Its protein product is CASRDSTRTGEQISNQPQHF.

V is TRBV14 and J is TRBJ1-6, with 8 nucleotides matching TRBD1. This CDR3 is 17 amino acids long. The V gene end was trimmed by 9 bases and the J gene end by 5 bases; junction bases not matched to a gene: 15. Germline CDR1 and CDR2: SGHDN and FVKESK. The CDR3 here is CASAQGALRSNNSPLHF. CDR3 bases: TGTGCCAGTGCGCAGGGGGCCCTCCGGAGCAATAATTCACCCCTCCACTTT.

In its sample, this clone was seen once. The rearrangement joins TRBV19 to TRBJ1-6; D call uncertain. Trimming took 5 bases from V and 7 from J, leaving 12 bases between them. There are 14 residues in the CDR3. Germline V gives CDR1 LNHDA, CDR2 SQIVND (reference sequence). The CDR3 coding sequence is TGTGCCAGTAGTCATAGACGGACCAATTCACCCCTCCACTTT. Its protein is CASSHRRTNSPLHF.

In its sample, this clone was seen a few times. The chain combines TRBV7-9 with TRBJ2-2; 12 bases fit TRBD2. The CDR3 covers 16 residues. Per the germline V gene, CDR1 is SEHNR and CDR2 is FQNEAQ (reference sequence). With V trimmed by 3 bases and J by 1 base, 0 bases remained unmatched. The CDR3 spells CASSLGLAGNTGELFF. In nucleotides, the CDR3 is TGTGCCAGCAGCTTGGGACTAGCGGGGAACACCGGGGAGCTGTTTTTT.

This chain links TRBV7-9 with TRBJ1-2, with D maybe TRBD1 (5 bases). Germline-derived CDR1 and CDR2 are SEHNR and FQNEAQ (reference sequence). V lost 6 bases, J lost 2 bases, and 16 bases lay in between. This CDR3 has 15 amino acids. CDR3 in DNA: TGTGCCAGCAGACCGCGGGCAGGGAAAAACTATGGCTACACCTTC. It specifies CASRPRAGKNYGYTF.

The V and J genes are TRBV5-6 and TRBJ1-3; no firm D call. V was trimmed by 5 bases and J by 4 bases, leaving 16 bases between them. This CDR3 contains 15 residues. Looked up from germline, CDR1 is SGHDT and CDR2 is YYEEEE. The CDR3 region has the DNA TGTGCCAGCAGTCCGGGCCTGGGTATAGGAAACACCATATATTTT. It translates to CASSPGLGIGNTIYF.

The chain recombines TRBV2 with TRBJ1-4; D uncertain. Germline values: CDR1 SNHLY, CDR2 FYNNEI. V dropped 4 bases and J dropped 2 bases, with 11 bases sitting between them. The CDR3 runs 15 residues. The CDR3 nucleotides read TGTGCCAGCAGTGGGACCTCCGGGACTAATGAAAAACTGTTTTTT. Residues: CASSGTSGTNEKLFF.

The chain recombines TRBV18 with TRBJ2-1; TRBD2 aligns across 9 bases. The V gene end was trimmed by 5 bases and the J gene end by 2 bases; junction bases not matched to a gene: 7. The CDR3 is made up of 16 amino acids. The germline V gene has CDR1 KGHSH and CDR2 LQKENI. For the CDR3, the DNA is TGTGCCAGCTCATGGAGCGGGGGGAGTACCTACAATGAGCAGTTCTTC. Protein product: CASSWSGGSTYNEQFF. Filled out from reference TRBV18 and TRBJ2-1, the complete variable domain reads NAGVMQNPRHLVRRRGQEARLRCSPMKGHSHVYWYRQLPEEGLKFMVYLQKENIIDESGMPKERFSAEFPKEGPSILRIQQVVRGDSAAYFCASSWSGGSTYNEQFFGPGTRLTVL.

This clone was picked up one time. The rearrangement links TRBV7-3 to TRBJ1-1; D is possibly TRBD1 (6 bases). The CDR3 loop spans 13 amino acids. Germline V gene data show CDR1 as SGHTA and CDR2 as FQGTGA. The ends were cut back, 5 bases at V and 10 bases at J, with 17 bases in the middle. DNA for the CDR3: TGTGCCAGCAGCGTGGGACATCAGGGAACAGCTTTCTTT. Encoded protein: CASSVGHQGTAFF.

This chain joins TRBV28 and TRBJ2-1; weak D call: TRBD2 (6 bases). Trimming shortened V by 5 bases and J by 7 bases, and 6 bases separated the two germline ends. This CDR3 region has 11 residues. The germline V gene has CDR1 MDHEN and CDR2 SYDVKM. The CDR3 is CASSRGNEQFF. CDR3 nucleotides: TGTGCCAGCAGTCGGGGGAATGAGCAGTTCTTC.

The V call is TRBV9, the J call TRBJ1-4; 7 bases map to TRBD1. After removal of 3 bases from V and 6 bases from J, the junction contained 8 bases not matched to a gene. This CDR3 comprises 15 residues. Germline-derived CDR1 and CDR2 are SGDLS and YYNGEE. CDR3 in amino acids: CASSGEGGDDEKLFF. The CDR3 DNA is TGTGCCAGCAGCGGCGAAGGGGGCGATGATGAAAAACTGTTTTTT. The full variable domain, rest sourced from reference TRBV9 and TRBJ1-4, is DSGVTQTPKHLITATGQRVTLRCSPRSGDLSVYWYQQSLDQGLQFLIQYYNGEERAKGNILERFSAQQFPDLHSELNLSSLELGDSALYFCASSGEGGDDEKLFFGSGTQLSVL.

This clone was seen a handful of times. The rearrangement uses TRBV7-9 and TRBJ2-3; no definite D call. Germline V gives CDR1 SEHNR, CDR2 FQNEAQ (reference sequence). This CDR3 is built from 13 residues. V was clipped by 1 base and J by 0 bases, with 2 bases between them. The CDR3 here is CASSLGSTDTQYF. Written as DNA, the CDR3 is TGTGCCAGCAGCTTAGGGAGCACAGATACGCAGTATTTT. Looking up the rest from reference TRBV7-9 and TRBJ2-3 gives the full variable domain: DTGVSQNPRHKITKRGQNVTFRCDPISEHNRLYWYRQTLGQGPEFLTYFQNEAQLEKSRLLSDRFSAERPKGSFSTLEIQRTEQGDSAMYLCASSLGSTDTQYFGPGTRLTVL.

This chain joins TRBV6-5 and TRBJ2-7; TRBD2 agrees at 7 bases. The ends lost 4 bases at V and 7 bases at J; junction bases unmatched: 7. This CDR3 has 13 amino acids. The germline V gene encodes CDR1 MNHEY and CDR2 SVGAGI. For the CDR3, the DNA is TGTGCCAGCAGTTTTGCGGGGGAGGGTGAGCAGTACTTC. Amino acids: CASSFAGEGEQYF.

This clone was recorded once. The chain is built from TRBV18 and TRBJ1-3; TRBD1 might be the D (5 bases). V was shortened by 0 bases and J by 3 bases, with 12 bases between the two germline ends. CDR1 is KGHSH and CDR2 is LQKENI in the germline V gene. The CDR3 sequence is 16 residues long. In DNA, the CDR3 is TGTGCCAGCTCACCACCGGAGGGGACCGTTGGAAACACCATATATTTT. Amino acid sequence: CASSPPEGTVGNTIYF.

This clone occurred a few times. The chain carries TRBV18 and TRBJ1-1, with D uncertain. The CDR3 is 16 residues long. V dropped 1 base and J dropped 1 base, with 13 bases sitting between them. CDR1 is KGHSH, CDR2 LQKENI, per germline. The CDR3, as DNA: TGTGCCAGCTCACCACGTGCAGGCCCGGCGAACACTGAAGCTTTCTTT. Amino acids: CASSPRAGPANTEAFF.

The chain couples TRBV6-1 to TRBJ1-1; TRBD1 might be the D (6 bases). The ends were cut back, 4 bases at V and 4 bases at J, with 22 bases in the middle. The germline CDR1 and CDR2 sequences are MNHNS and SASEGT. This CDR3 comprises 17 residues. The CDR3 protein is CASSGGAGGVIGTEAFF. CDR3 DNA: TGTGCCAGCAGTGGAGGGGCCGGGGGCGTAATCGGCACTGAAGCTTTCTTT.

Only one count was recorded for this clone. The DNA of the CDR3 is TGTGCCAGCAGCGCGACAGGGGGAAACACTGAAGCTTTCTTT. This sequence encodes CASSATGGNTEAFF. The chain is built from TRBV9 and TRBJ1-1; 9 nucleotides agree with TRBD1. Germline V gene lookup returns CDR1 SGDLS and CDR2 YYNGEE. The CDR3 has 14 amino acids. The V gene end was trimmed by 3 bases and the J gene end by 2 bases; junction bases not matched to a gene: 2.

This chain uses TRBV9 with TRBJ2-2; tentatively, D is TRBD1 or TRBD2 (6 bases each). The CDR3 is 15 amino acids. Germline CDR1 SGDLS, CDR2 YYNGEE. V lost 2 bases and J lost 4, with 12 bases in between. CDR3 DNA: TGTGCCAGCAGCGTCCTCGGGGGCGTCACCGGGGAGCTGTTTTTT. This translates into CASSVLGGVTGELFF.

In DNA form, the CDR3 reads TGTGCTAGTGGTTTGGTACGCCCAGGGACAGGAAATTCACCCCTCCACTTT. It specifies CASGLVRPGTGNSPLHF. V is TRBV12-5 and J is TRBJ1-6; 8 nucleotides align to TRBD1. CDR3 length: 17 residues. Trimming cost V 0 bases and J 7 bases; bases outside gene matches: 8. Germline V gives CDR1 LGHNT, CDR2 FRNRAP.

The CDR3 sequence: CASSQDLAGRDGYTF. Written as DNA, the CDR3 is TGTGCCAGCAGCCAAGATCTTGCAGGGAGGGATGGCTACACCTTC. The chain links TRBV3-1 (or the pseudogene TRBV3-2) to TRBJ1-2; D perhaps matches TRBD1 (5 bases). The germline V gene has CDR1 LGHDT and CDR2 YNNKEL (reference sequence). Deletions cut 0 bases from V and 6 bases from J, with 14 bases between. The CDR3 covers 15 residues.

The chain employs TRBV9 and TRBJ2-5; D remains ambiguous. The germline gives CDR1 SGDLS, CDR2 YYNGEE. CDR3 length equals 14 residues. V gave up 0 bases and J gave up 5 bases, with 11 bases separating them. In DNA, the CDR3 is TGTGCCAGCAGCGTAGAGCCTAGTGCCGAGACCCAGTACTTC. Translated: CASSVEPSAETQYF.

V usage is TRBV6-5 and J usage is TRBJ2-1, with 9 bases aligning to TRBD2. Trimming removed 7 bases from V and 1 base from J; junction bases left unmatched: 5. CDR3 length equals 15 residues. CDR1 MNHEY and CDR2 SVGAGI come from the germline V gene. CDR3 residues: CASNNSGGSYNEQFF. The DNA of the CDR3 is TGTGCCAGCAATAATAGCGGGGGATCCTACAATGAGCAGTTCTTC.

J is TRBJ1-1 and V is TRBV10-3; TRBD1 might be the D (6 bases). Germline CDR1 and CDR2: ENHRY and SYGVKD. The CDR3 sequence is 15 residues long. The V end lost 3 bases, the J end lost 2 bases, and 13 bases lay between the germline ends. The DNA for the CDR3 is TGTGCCATCAGTGATTCAACACAGGGAAACACTGAAGCTTTCTTT. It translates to CAISDSTQGNTEAFF.

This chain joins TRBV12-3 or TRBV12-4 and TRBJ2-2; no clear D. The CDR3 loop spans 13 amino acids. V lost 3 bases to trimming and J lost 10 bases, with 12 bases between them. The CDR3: CASSFSENKELFF. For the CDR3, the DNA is TGTGCCAGCAGTTTTAGTGAAAACAAGGAGCTGTTTTTT.

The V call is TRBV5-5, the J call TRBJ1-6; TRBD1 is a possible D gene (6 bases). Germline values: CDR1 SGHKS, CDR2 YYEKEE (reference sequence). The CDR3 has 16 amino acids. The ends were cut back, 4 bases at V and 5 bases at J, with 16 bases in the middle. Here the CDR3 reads CASSIRGAVNNSPLHF. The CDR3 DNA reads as TGTGCCAGCAGCATCCGGGGGGCAGTCAATAATTCACCCCTCCACTTT.

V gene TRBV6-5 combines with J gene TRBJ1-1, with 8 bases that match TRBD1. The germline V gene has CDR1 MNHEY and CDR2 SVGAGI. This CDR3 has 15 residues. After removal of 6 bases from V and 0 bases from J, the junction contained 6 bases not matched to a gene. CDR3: CASSRTGLMNTEAFF. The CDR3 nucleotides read TGTGCCAGCAGCCGGACAGGGCTAATGAACACTGAAGCTTTCTTT.

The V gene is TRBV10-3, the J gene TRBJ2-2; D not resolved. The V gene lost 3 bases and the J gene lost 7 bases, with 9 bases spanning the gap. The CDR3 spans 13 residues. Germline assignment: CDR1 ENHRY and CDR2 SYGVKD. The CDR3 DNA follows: TGTGCCATCAGTGACGAAGAGGTCGGGGAGCTGTTTTTT. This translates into CAISDEEVGELFF.

The CDR3 sequence: CASSWFGYEQYF. CDR3 bases: TGTGCCAGCAGTTGGTTCGGTTACGAGCAGTACTTC. The chain combines TRBV12-3 or TRBV12-4 with TRBJ2-7; no clear D gene. This CDR3 contains 12 residues. The V and J ends lost 4 bases and 4 bases respectively, with 8 bases between them.